This record covers a single TCR beta chain. What it binds is not known. Reverse transcribing all isolated RNA meant expressed TCRB transcripts were sequenced. Only in-frame clones appear in the TCRdb table, and some are missing; sequencing was by immunoSEQ multiplex PCR. The data contain 810,000 or so clones, under 20% of them singletons. These data belong to a study of beta chain features in type 1 diabetes. The overall study: All samples combined gave under 110,000,000 sorted cells for examination.

The CDR3 consists of 18 residues. V was shortened by 1 base and J by 2 bases, with 20 bases between the two germline ends. Germline-derived CDR1 and CDR2 are LNHNV and YYDKDF (reference sequence). Findings and caveats of the study: There were fewer insertions and more deletions at the VDJ junctions of type 1 diabetes patients.

Per donor, one heparinised blood draw averaged roughly 110 mL. A sort by CD45RO/CCR7/CD25/CD127/CD95/CD27 yielded CD4+ naive, central memory, regulatory and stem cell-like memory cells. V gene TRBV15 combines with J gene TRBJ2-5; D is ambiguous. This TCR was recovered from a woman in her late teens or twenties in good health. Sequences were obtained from naive CD4+ T cells from blood. This chain's CDR3 is CATSRVAQALPRQETQYF. CDR3 nucleotides: TGTGCCACCAGCAGAGTGGCACAAGCCCTTCCGAGGCAAGAGACCCAGTACTTC.